The T cell receptor beta chain described here comes from a study of cytomegalovirus exposure and HLA in healthy donors. CDR1 and CDR2 (germline): SNHLY, FYNNEI. V lost 8 bases, J lost 0 bases, and 10 bases lay in between. This CDR3 contains 13 residues. Sequenced by immunoSEQ multiplex PCR; TCRdb stores in-frame clones only, minus some. This table holds 250,000 to 400,000 clones, roughly 87% found once. The chain employs TRBV2 and TRBJ1-1; D unresolved. The clonotype was recovered from a woman in her twenties or thirties in good health and CMV-seropositive. The specimen was PBMCs. CDR3 nucleotides: TGTGCCAGCGGCGGAAACATGAACACTGAAGCTTTCTTT. Translating gives CASGGNMNTEAFF.